The 15 T cell receptor beta chains below come from one sample, sequenced in a study of CD4 T cells in relation to SARS-CoV-2 and coronaviruses. Clones were sequenced by immunoSEQ multiplex PCR, and TCRdb holds only the in-frame ones, with some missing. This table holds approximately 30,000 clones, 74% found once. Their target antigens are unknown. The unexposed donors gave CD4+ T cells in about 2011-2018, prior to COVID-19. CD4+ T cells were isolated from the cells after 10 days of culture. Sequencing used CD4+ T cells from PBMCs, cultured in vitro. Source of these receptors: a human donor in good health.

V and J are TRBV4-1 and TRBJ1-5, with D perhaps TRBD1 (5 bases). Trimming cost V 1 base and J 4 bases, with 8 bases left between them. Germline loops: CDR1 MGHRA, CDR2 YSYEKL. The CDR3 length is 14 residues. CDR3 sequence reads: CASSQGPGNQPQHF. The CDR3 coding sequence is TGCGCCAGCAGCCAAGGTCCAGGGAATCAGCCCCAGCATTTT.

This chain connects TRBV6-1 to TRBJ2-1, with a possible D match to TRBD2 (6 bases). Per germline, CDR1 MNHNS and CDR2 SASEGT. Trimming cost V 1 base and J 6 bases, with 16 bases left between them. This CDR3 has 16 amino acids. The chain's CDR3 is CASSEVLTRGSNEQFF. The CDR3 DNA reads as TGTGCCAGCAGTGAAGTCTTGACTAGAGGCTCCAATGAGCAGTTCTTC.

This clone was counted between two and nine times. This rearrangement joins TRBV7-9 to TRBJ1-3; D is ambiguous. Trimming shortened V by 11 bases and J by 3 bases, and 8 bases separated the two germline ends. The CDR3 length is 11 residues. Per germline, CDR1 SEHNR and CDR2 FQNEAQ (reference sequence). CDR3 region: CAHHNGNTIYF. The DNA of the CDR3 is TGTGCCCATCACAATGGAAACACCATATATTTT.

In this sample, this clone turned up a few times. The chain uses TRBV5-1 and TRBJ2-7; D is possibly TRBD2 (6 bases). Germline lookup yields CDR1 SGHRS and CDR2 YFSETQ. Trimming removed 5 bases at V and 3 bases at J, with 15 bases between. CDR3 length equals 14 residues. The CDR3 DNA sequence: TGCGCCAGCAGTAGGGGCGGGGACTTCTACGAGCAGTACTTC. Its protein product is CASSRGGDFYEQYF.

The table lists this clone with a few counts. This chain uses TRBV3-1 (or the pseudogene TRBV3-2) with TRBJ2-3, with 14 bases matching TRBD2. Germline assignment: CDR1 LGHDT and CDR2 YNNKEL (reference sequence). CDR3 length equals 16 residues. V was clipped by 4 bases and J by 5 bases; unmatched bases: 5. The CDR3 spells CASSLGLAGDGDTQYF. CDR3 sequence (DNA): TGTGCCAGCAGCCTGGGACTAGCGGGAGATGGAGATACGCAGTATTTT.

This clone was recorded once. The gene calls are TRBV7-2 and TRBJ1-2, with D tentatively TRBD1 (6 bases). V lost 1 base and J 6 bases, leaving 9 bases between the germline ends. CDR1 and CDR2 from the germline V gene are SGHTA and FQGNSA. This CDR3 contains 13 residues. CDR3 region: CASSLDREDGYTF. The CDR3 region has the DNA TGTGCCAGCAGCTTAGACAGGGAGGATGGCTACACCTTC. The complete variable domain, with remaining parts taken from reference TRBV7-2 and TRBJ1-2, reads GAGVSQSPSNKVTEKGKDVELRCDPISGHTALYWYRQSLGQGLEFLIYFQGNSAPDKSGLPSDRFSAERTGGSVSTLTIQRTQQEDSAVYLCASSLDREDGYTFGSGTRLTVV.

This CDR3 is CASSLLSGASGNTIYF. For the CDR3, the DNA is TGTGCCAGCAGCTTACTTAGCGGAGCCTCTGGAAACACCATATATTTT. The V gene is TRBV7-2, the J gene TRBJ1-3; the D is unclear. The germline V gene has CDR1 SGHTA and CDR2 FQGNSA. The CDR3 loop spans 16 amino acids. V lost 2 bases and J 0 bases, leaving 11 bases between the germline ends.

The chain combines TRBV18 with TRBJ1-5, with unresolved D. CDR3 size: 15 residues. Trimming left V 2 bases short and J 0 bases short, with 8 bases between. The germline CDR1 and CDR2 sequences are KGHSH and LQKENI. The CDR3 protein is CASSPAPNSNQPQHF. In nucleotides, the CDR3 is TGTGCCAGCTCACCAGCCCCTAATAGCAATCAGCCCCAGCATTTT. Using reference TRBV18 and TRBJ1-5 for the parts outside the CDR3, the full variable domain is NAGVMQNPRHLVRRRGQEARLRCSPMKGHSHVYWYRQLPEEGLKFMVYLQKENIIDESGMPKERFSAEFPKEGPSILRIQQVVRGDSAAYFCASSPAPNSNQPQHFGDGTRLSIL.

The chain links TRBV3-1 (or the pseudogene TRBV3-2) to TRBJ2-3; D is possibly TRBD2 (5 bases). V lost 4 bases, J lost 7 bases, and 9 bases lay in between. Germline V lookup: CDR1 LGHDT, CDR2 YNNKEL (reference sequence). This CDR3 spans 12 amino acids. The CDR3 here is CASSLRLYTQYF. The CDR3 DNA is TGTGCCAGCAGCCTTCGACTATATACGCAGTATTTT.

The rearrangement joins TRBV18 to TRBJ1-2; 7 bases match TRBD1. The junction had 11 bases not matched to a gene; V was cut back by 6 bases and J by 4 bases. This CDR3 is built from 15 residues. Germline lookup yields CDR1 KGHSH and CDR2 LQKENI. The CDR3 bases are TGTGCCAGCTCGGCCGGGACAGTTCCGCTCTATGGCTACACCTTC. Protein sequence: CASSAGTVPLYGYTF. The full variable domain, rest sourced from reference TRBV18 and TRBJ1-2, is NAGVMQNPRHLVRRRGQEARLRCSPMKGHSHVYWYRQLPEEGLKFMVYLQKENIIDESGMPKERFSAEFPKEGPSILRIQQVVRGDSAAYFCASSAGTVPLYGYTFGSGTRLTVV.

The J gene is TRBJ2-1, the V gene TRBV7-2; TRBD2 agrees at 9 bases. With V trimmed by 5 bases and J by 5 bases, 7 bases remained unmatched. Germline V CDR1 and CDR2: SGHTA, FQGNSA. This CDR3 comprises 15 residues. CDR3 in DNA: TGTGCCAGCAGCCCCCGTCTAGCGGGGCACAATGAGCAGTTCTTC. Its protein product is CASSPRLAGHNEQFF.

This clone was counted between two and nine times. The V gene is TRBV12-3 or TRBV12-4, the J gene TRBJ1-2; no reliable D call. Trimming took off 1 base at V and 4 bases at J, with 7 bases between the two ends. The CDR3 loop spans 13 amino acids. CDR3 in DNA: TGTGCCAGCAGTTTAGAGGGAAGCTATGGCTACACCTTC. It codes for CASSLEGSYGYTF.

The rearrangement links TRBV6-6 to TRBJ1-1, with 9 bases that match TRBD1. Germline V gene sequence: CDR1 MNHNY, CDR2 SVGAGI (reference sequence). The CDR3 length is 15 residues. V lost 5 bases and J lost 5; bases outside the gene matches: 9. This chain's CDR3 is CASSRGQGTGTEAFF. As DNA, the CDR3 is TGTGCCAGCAGTAGAGGACAGGGGACAGGAACTGAAGCTTTCTTT.

The chain combines TRBV5-4 with TRBJ2-6; TRBD2 matches 12 bases. Germline CDR1 and CDR2: SGHNT and YYREEE (reference sequence). Losses at the gene ends were 0 bases for V and 4 bases for J; bases not matched to a gene: 11. CDR3 length equals 20 residues. The CDR3 DNA reads TGTGCCAGCAGCTTGGTTCTAGCGGGAGGGCCTATCCCGGGGGCCAACGTCCTGACTTTC. Its translation: CASSLVLAGGPIPGANVLTF.

The rearrangement links TRBV5-1 to TRBJ2-3, with 11 bases lining up with TRBD2. V lost 0 bases and J lost 4; bases outside the gene matches: 4. Germline V gives CDR1 SGHRS, CDR2 YFSETQ. The CDR3 has 16 amino acids. The CDR3: CASSLGLAGRSDTQYF. The CDR3 nucleotides are TGCGCCAGCAGCTTGGGACTAGCGGGAAGGTCAGATACGCAGTATTTT. Combining the CDR3 with reference TRBV5-1 and TRBJ2-3 gives the whole variable domain KAGVTQTPRYLIKTRGQQVTLSCSPISGHRSVSWYQQTPGQGLQFLFEYFSETQRNKGNFPGRFSGRQFSNSRSEMNVSTLELGDSALYLCASSLGLAGRSDTQYFGPGTRLTVL.